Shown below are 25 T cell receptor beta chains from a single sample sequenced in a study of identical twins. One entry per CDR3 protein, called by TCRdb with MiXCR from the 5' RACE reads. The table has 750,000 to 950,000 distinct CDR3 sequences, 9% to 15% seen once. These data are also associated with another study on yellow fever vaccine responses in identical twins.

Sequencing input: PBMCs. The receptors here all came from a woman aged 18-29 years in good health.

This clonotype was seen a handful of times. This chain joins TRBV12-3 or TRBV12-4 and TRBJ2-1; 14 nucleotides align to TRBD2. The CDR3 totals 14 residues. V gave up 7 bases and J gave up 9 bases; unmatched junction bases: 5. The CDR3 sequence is CASTPGLAGAEQFF. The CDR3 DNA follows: TGTGCCAGCACCCCGGGACTAGCGGGGGCTGAGCAGTTCTTC.

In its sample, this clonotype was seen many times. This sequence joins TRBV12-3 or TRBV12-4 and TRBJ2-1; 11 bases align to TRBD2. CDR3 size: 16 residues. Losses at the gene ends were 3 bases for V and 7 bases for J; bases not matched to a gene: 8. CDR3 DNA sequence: TGTGCCAGCAGTTTGGGGCTAGCGGGGGGTGGTAATGAGCAGTTCTTC. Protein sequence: CASSLGLAGGGNEQFF.

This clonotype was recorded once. The CDR3 coding sequence is TGTGCCAGCAGTGGCGGGAATACGCAGTATTTT. This gives the protein CASSGGNTQYF. The gene calls are TRBV6-5 and TRBJ2-3; the D gene is possibly TRBD2 (6 bases). This CDR3 region has 11 residues. The V end lost 5 bases, the J end lost 7 bases, and 7 bases lay between the germline ends. CDR1 MNHEY and CDR2 SVGAGI come from the germline V gene.

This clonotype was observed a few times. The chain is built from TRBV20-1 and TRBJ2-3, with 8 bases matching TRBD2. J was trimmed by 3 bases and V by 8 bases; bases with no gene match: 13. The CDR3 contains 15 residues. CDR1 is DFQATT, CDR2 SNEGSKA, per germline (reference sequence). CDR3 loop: CSLLTASGRTDTQYF. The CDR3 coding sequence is TGCAGTCTGCTAACGGCTAGCGGGCGTACAGATACGCAGTATTTT.

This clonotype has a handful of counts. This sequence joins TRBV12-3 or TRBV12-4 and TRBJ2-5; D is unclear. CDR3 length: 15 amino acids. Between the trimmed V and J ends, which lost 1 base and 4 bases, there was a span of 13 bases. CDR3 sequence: CASSLVAQTPETQYF. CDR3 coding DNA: TGTGCCAGCAGTTTAGTGGCACAGACTCCAGAGACCCAGTACTTC.

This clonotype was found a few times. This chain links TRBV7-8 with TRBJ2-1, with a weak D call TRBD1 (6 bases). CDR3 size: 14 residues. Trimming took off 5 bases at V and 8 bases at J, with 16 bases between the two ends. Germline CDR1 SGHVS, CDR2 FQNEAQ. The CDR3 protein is CASSKNREIDEQFF. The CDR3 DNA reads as TGTGCCAGCAGCAAAAACAGGGAAATCGATGAGCAGTTCTTC. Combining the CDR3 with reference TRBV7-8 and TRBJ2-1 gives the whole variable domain GAGVSQSPRYKVAKRGQDVALRCDPISGHVSLFWYQQALGQGPEFLTYFQNEAQLDKSGLPSDRFFAERPEGSVSTLKIQRTQQEDSAVYLCASSKNREIDEQFFGPGTRLTVL.

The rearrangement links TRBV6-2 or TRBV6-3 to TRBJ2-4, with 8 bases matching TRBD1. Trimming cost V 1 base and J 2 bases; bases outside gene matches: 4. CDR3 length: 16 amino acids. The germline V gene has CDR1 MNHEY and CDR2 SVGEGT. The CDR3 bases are TGTGCCAGCAGTTACTTGACAGGGGATTCCAAAAACATTCAGTACTTC. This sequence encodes CASSYLTGDSKNIQYF.

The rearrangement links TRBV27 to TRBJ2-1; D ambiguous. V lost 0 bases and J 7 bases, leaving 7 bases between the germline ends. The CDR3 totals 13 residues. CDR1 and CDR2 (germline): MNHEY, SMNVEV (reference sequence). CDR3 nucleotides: TGTGCCAGCAGTTTATCGGTGTCGAATGAGCAGTTCTTC. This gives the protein CASSLSVSNEQFF.

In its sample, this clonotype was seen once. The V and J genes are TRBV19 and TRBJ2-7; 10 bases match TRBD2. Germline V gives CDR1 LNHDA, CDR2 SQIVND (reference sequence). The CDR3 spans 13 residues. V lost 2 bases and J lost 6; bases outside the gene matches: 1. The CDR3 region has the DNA TGTGCCAGTAGTATACTAGCGGGAGCCGAGCAGTACTTC. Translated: CASSILAGAEQYF.

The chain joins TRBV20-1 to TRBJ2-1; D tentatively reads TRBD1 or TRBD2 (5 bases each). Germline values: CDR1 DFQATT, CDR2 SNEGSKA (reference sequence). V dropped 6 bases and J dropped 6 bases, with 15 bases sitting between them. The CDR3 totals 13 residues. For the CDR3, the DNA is TGCAGTGCCCCCCAGGTTGGGGGCAATGAGCAGTTCTTC. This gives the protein CSAPQVGGNEQFF.

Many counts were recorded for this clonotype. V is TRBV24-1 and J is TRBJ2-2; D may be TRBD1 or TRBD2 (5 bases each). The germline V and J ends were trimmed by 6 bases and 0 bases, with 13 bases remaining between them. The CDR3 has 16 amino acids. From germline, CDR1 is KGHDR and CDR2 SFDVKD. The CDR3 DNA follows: TGTGCCACCAGTTCCCATGGGGGTTCGAACACCGGGGAGCTGTTTTTT. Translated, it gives CATSSHGGSNTGELFF.

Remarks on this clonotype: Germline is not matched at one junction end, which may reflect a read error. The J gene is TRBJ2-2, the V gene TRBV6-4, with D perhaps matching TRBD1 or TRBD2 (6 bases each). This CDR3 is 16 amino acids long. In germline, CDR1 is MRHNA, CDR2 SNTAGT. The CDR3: CASSPPGGRDTGELYF. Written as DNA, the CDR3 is TGTGCCAGCAGCCCGCCCGGGGGCCGAGACACCGGGGAGCTGTATTTT.

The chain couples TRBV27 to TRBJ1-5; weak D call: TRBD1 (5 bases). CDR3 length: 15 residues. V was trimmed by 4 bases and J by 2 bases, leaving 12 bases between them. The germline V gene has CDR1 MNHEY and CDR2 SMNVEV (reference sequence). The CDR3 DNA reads TGTGCCAGCAGTTCGGAGGGACTGGGCAATCAGCCCCAGCATTTT. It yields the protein CASSSEGLGNQPQHF.

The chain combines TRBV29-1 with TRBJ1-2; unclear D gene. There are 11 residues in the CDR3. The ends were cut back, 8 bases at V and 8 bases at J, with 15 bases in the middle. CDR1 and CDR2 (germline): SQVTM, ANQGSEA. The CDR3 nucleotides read TGCAGCCTAAGCACCGGGGTGGGCTACACCTTC. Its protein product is CSLSTGVGYTF.

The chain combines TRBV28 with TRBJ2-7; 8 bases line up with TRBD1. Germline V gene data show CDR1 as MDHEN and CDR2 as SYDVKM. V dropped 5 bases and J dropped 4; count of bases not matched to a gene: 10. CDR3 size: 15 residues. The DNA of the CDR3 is TGTGCCAGCAGTGGAACCGGGACAGGTAGATACGAGCAGTACTTC. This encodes CASSGTGTGRYEQYF. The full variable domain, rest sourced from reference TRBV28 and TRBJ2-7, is DVKVTQSSRYLVKRTGEKVFLECVQDMDHENMFWYRQDPGLGLRLIYFSYDVKMKEKGDIPEGYSVSREKKERFSLILESASTNQTSMYLCASSGTGTGRYEQYFGPGTRLTVT.

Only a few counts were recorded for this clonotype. For the CDR3, the DNA is TGCGCCAGCAGCCCCAGGGGGAAGGGGACCTACGAGCAGTACGTC. The encoded protein is CASSPRGKGTYEQYV. The chain joins TRBV4-1 to TRBJ2-7; 7 bases are shared with TRBD1. Looked up from germline, CDR1 is MGHRA and CDR2 is YSYEKL. The trim removed 4 bases at V and 2 bases at J, leaving 8 bases unmatched. The CDR3 extends over 15 amino acids.

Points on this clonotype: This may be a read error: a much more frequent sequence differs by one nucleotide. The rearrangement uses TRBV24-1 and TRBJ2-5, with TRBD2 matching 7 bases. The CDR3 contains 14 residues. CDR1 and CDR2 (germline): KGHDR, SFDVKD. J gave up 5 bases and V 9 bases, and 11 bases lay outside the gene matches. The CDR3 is CATVSGGSDETQYF. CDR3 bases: TGTGCCACCGTTTCGGGGGGATCCGACGAGACCCAGTACTTC.

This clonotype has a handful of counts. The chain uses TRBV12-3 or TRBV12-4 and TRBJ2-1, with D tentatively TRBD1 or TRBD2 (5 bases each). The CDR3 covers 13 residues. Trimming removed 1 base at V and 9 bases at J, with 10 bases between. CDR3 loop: CASSLVGAREQFF. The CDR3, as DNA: TGTGCCAGCAGTTTAGTCGGGGCCCGTGAGCAGTTCTTC.

CDR3 in amino acids: CASSEAGRANVLTF. The CDR3 nucleotides read TGTGCCAGCAGTGAAGCGGGCAGAGCCAACGTCCTGACTTTC. The rearrangement joins TRBV6-1 to TRBJ2-6; unclear D gene. The V gene lost 0 bases and the J gene lost 7 bases, with 7 bases spanning the gap. Germline V gene lookup returns CDR1 MNHNS and CDR2 SASEGT. The CDR3 is 14 residues long.

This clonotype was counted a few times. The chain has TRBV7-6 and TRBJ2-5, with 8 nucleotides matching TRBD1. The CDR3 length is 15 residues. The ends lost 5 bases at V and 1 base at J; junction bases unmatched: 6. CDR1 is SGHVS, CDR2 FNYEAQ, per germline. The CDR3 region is CASSPTGQAQETQYF. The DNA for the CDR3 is TGTGCCAGCAGCCCAACGGGACAGGCCCAAGAGACCCAGTACTTC.

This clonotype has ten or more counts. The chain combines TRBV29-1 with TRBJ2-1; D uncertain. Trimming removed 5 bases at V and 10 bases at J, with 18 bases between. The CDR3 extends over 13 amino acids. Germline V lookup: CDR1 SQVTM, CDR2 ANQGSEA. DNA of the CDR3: TGCAGCGTTCTTTTCTCTGTTGCCTGGGAGCAGTTCTTC. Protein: CSVLFSVAWEQFF.

The CDR3 sequence is CASSQDRDRENEQYF. Here the CDR3 DNA reads TGCGCCAGCAGCCAAGACCGGGACAGGGAAAACGAGCAGTACTTC. The chain links TRBV4-1 to TRBJ2-7; TRBD1 matches 9 bases. The CDR3 consists of 15 residues. Unmatched junction bases numbered 5, after V lost 0 bases and J lost 5 bases. CDR1 and CDR2 from the germline V gene are MGHRA and YSYEKL.

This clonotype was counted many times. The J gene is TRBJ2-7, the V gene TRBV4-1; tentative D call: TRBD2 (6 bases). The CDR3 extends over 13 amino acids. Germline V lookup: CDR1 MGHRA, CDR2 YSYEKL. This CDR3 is CASSEEAGYEQYV. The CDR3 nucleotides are TGCGCCAGCAGCGAAGAGGCGGGGTACGAGCAGTACGTC.

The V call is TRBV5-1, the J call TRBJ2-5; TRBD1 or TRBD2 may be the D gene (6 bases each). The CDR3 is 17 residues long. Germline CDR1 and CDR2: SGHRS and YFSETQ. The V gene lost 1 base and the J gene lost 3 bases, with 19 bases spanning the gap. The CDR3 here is CASSLLVLRGLEETQYF. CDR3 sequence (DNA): TGCGCCAGCAGCTTGTTGGTTCTCAGGGGACTGGAAGAGACCCAGTACTTC. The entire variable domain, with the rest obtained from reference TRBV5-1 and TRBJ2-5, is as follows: KAGVTQTPRYLIKTRGQQVTLSCSPISGHRSVSWYQQTPGQGLQFLFEYFSETQRNKGNFPGRFSGRQFSNSRSEMNVSTLELGDSALYLCASSLLVLRGLEETQYFGPGTRLLVL.

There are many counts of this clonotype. The chain's CDR3 is CSAPSFSGGNTEAFF. The CDR3 region has the DNA TGCAGTGCCCCCTCCTTTAGTGGGGGGAACACTGAAGCTTTCTTT. The genes are TRBV20-1 and TRBJ1-1; tentative D call: TRBD1 (5 bases). The CDR3 has 15 residues. V dropped 6 bases and J dropped 1 base, with 18 bases sitting between them. CDR1 DFQATT and CDR2 SNEGSKA come from the germline V gene (reference sequence).